Following are 3 T cell receptor beta chains from one sample sequenced in a study of CD8 T cells in Susac syndrome. Random-hexamer reverse transcription was applied to about 0.5 to 1 ug RNA. From the immunoSEQ multiplex PCR reads, TCRdb called clonotypes with MiXCR, one entry per CDR3 protein. There are approximately 120,000 distinct CDR3 sequences in the sample; 90% to 95% occur only once, and roughly 0.091% lies in the top ten. The sample was CD4+ T cells from PBMCs. These receptors all come from a human donor in good health.

This chain uses TRBV27 with TRBJ1-1; unclear D gene. CDR3 length: 13 residues. Per germline, CDR1 MNHEY and CDR2 SMNVEV (reference sequence). Trimming cost V 4 bases and J 4 bases, with 10 bases left between them. The CDR3 is CASSYGVGTEAFF. CDR3 sequence (DNA): TGTGCCAGCAGTTATGGGGTCGGCACTGAAGCTTTCTTT.

The V gene is TRBV20-1, the J gene TRBJ2-1; weak D call: TRBD2 (5 bases). This CDR3 spans 14 amino acids. Germline CDR1 and CDR2: DFQATT and SNEGSKA (reference sequence). V lost 6 bases, J lost 0 bases, and 12 bases lay in between. DNA of the CDR3: TGCAGTGCGCCCGGACTGAGCTCCTACAATGAGCAGTTCTTC. It yields the protein CSAPGLSSYNEQFF.

This clonotype was seen only once. The chain uses TRBV29-1 and TRBJ2-7; TRBD2 matches at 7 bases. CDR1 SQVTM and CDR2 ANQGSEA come from the germline V gene. Germline trimming cut 4 bases from V and 0 bases from J; bases unmatched to any gene: 9. CDR3 length: 15 amino acids. This CDR3 is CSVGDGRRSSYEQYF. The CDR3, as DNA: TGCAGCGTTGGTGACGGGAGGCGAAGCTCCTACGAGCAGTACTTC.